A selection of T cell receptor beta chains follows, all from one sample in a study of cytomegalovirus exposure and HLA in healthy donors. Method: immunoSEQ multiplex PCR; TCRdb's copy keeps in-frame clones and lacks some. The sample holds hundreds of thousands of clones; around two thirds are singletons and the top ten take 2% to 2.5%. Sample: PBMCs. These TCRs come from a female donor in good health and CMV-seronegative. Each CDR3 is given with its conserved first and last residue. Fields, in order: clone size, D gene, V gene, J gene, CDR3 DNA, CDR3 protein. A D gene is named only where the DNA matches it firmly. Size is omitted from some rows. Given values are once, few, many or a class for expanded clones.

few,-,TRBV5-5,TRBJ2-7,TGTGCCAGCAGCCGCTCTATATCTCAAAACTACGAGCAGTACTTC,CASSRSISQNYEQYF
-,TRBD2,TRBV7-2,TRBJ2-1,TGTGCCAGCAGAGCCCGCAGCGGGAGCTCCTACAATGAGCAGTTCTTC,CASRARSGSSYNEQFF
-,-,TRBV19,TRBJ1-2,TGTGCCAGTAGTTTACAGGGTTCGCGCTACACCTTC,CASSLQGSRYTF
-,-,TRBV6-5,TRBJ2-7,TGTGCCAGCAGTCGCCGACAGTCCTACGAGCAGTACTTC,CASSRRQSYEQYF
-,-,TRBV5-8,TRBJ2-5,TGTGCCAGCAGCTCATGGGGGGAAGAGACCCAGTACTTC,CASSSWGEETQYF
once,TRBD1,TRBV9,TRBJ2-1,TGTGCCAGCCGAAGGGGGCTGAGCTCCTACAATGAGCAGTTCTTC,CASRRGLSSYNEQFF
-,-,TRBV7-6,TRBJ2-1,TGTGCCAGCAGCCCCTACAGGGCGGGTGAGCAGTTCTTC,CASSPYRAGEQFF
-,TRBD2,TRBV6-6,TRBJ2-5,TGTGCCAGCAGTCAAAGAGCGGGAGGGTACCAAGAGACCCAGTACTTC,CASSQRAGGYQETQYF
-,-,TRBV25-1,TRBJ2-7,TGTGCCAGCCGCGAGGCGGGATCGAGTTCTTCCTACGAGCAGTACTTC,CASREAGSSSSYEQYF
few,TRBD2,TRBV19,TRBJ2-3,TGTGCCAGTAGTCCGCCGCTAGCGGGAGCAGATACGCAGTATTTT,CASSPPLAGADTQYF
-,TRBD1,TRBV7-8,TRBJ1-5,TGTGCCAGCAGCCTTGGACAGGTTTATAGCAATCAGCCCCAGCATTTT,CASSLGQVYSNQPQHF
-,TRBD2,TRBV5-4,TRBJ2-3,TGTGCCAGCAGCTTGGTGCTAGCGGCAGATACGCAGTATTTT,CASSLVLAADTQYF
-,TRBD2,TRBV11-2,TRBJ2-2,TGTGCCAGCAGCTTAGCGGGAGGGAAGAACACCGGGGAGCTGTTTTTT,CASSLAGGKNTGELFF
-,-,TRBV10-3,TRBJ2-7,TGTGCCATCAGTGAATACTACGAGCAGTACTTC,CAISEYYEQYF
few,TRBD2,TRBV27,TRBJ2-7,TGTGCCAGCAGTTTATCAGGGCTAGCGGATACCTACGAGCAGTACTTC,CASSLSGLADTYEQYF
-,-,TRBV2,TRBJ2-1,TGTGCCAGCTCGTGGAGCGGCCCAAAAAATGAGCAGTTCTTC,CASSWSGPKNEQFF
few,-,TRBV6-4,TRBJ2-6,TGTGCCAGCAGTCCAACAGGAATCTCTGGGGCCAACGTCCTGACTTTC,CASSPTGISGANVLTF
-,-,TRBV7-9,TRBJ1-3,TGTGCCAGCAGCTTAAGGGGGGGTCAGATGAGCTCTGGAAACACCATATATTTT,CASSLRGGQMSSGNTIYF
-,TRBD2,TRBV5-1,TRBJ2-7,TGCGCCAGCAGCCCCTTACTAGCGGGGCCCGGCGAGCAGTACTTC,CASSPLLAGPGEQYF
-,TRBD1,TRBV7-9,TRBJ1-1,TGTGCCAGCAGCTTACAGGGGGACACTGAAGCTTTCTTT,CASSLQGDTEAFF
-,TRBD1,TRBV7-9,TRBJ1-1,TGTGCCAGCAGGGAGGACAGGGACACTGAAGCTTTCTTT,CASREDRDTEAFF
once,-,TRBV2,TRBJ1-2,TGTGCCAGCTCTCGGGGGGGACTCTATGGCTACACCTTC,CASSRGGLYGYTF
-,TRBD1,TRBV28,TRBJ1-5,TGTGCCAGCAGTGTCGGACAGGTCAATCAGCCCCAGCATTTT,CASSVGQVNQPQHF
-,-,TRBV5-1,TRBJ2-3,TGCGCCAGCAGCTTTAGTGTGGGGCTGGGAGATACGCAGTATTTT,CASSFSVGLGDTQYF
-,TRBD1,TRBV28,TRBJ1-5,TGTGCCAGCAGTACCGGGACAGGGGGAAATCAGCCCCAGCATTTT,CASSTGTGGNQPQHF
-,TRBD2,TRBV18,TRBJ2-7,TGTGCCAGCTCCCCTCGACTAGCGGGTCTGTACGAGCAGTACTTC,CASSPRLAGLYEQYF
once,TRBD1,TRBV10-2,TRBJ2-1,TGCGCCAGCAGTGGACAGGGCGGAGGTGAGCAGTTCTTC,CASSGQGGGEQFF
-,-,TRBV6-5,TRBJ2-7,TGTGCCAGCAGTTACAAGGAGGGGAATACCTACGAGCAGTACTTC,CASSYKEGNTYEQYF
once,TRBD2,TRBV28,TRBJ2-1,TGTGCCAGCAAGCTAGGCGGGAGTATCTATGAGCAGTTCTTC,CASKLGGSIYEQFF
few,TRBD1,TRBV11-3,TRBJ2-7,TGTGCCAGCAGCTTAGGAGGGACAGGACAGAGCGAGCAGTACTTC,CASSLGGTGQSEQYF
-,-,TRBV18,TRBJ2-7,TGTGCCAGCTCACCGGCGGGCTACGAGCAGTACTTC,CASSPAGYEQYF
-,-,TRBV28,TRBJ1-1,TGTGCCAGCAGTCCTAGACAGGCCAGGGAAGCTTTCTTT,CASSPRQAREAFF
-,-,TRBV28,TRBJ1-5,TGTGCCAGCAGCTCCGGGTGGGGGGGCAATCAGCCCCAGCATTTT,CASSSGWGGNQPQHF
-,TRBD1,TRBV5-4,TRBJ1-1,TGTGCCAGCAGCTCTGGGGTGACAGGGAGGAACACTGAAGCTTTCTTT,CASSSGVTGRNTEAFF
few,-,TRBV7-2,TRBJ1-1,TGTGCCAGCAGCTTAGGCAGGCTTGTGAACACTGAAGCTTTCTTT,CASSLGRLVNTEAFF
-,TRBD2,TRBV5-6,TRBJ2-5,TGTGCCAGCAGCTTTTTGACTAGCGGAGGAGAGACCCAGTACTTC,CASSFLTSGGETQYF
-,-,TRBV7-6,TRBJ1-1,TGTGCCAGCAGCTTATACAGGGAAACTGAAGCTTTCTTT,CASSLYRETEAFF
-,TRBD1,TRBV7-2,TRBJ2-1,TGTGCCAGCAGCTTAGGGGGACAGAGCTCCAATGAGCAGTTCTTC,CASSLGGQSSNEQFF
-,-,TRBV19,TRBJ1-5,TGTGCCAGTAGTATGGTGCCCGGTACCAATCAGCCCCAGCATTTT,CASSMVPGTNQPQHF
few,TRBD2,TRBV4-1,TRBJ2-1,TGCGCCAGCAGCCTACCAGGCCCCGGGACTAGCGGGAGGTACAATGAGCAGTTCTTC,CASSLPGPGTSGRYNEQFF
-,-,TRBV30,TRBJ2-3,TGTGCCTGGAGCCCTGGACTAACCGAGACAGATACGCAGTATTTT,CAWSPGLTETDTQYF
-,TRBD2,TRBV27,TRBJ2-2,TGTGCCAGCAGTTTACCTAGCGGTTCCGGCACCGGGGAGCTGTTTTTT,CASSLPSGSGTGELFF
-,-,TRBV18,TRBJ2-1,TGTGCCAGCTCACCCGGCGGTGAGCAGTTCTTC,CASSPGGEQFF
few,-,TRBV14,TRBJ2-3,TGTGCCAGCAGCCAAGTCCCTAGCACAGATACGCAGTATTTT,CASSQVPSTDTQYF
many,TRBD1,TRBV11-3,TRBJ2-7,TGTGCCAGCAGCTTACAAGTTTGGGACAGATACTACGAGCAGTACTTC,CASSLQVWDRYYEQYF
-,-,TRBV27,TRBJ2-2,TGTGCCATAGCTAGGAACACCGGGGAGCTGTTTTTT,CAIARNTGELFF
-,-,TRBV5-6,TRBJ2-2,TGTGCCAGCAGCTGGCGGACCGGGGAGCTGTTTTTT,CASSWRTGELFF
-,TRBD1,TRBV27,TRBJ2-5,TGTGCCAGCTCCGGACAGGGGAAAGAGACCCAGTACTTC,CASSGQGKETQYF
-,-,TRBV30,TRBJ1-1,TGTGCCTGGACGGGGGAGGTGGACACTGAAGCTTTCTTT,CAWTGEVDTEAFF
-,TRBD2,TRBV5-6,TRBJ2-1,TGTGCCAGCATCGAAGCGGGAGTTAGGAATGAGCAGTTCTTC,CASIEAGVRNEQFF
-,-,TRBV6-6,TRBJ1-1,TGTGCCAGCAGCCCCCCGGGGAGGGGGATGAACACTGAAGCTTTCTTT,CASSPPGRGMNTEAFF